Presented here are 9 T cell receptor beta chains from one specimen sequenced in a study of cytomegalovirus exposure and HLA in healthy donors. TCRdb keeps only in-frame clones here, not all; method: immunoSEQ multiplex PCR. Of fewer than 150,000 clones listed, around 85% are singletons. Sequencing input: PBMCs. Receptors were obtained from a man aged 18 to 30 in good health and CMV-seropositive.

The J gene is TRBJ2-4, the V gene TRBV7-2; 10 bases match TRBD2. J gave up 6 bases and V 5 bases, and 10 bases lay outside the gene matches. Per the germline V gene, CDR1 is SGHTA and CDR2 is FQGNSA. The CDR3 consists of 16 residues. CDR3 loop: CASSPSGGAYGNIQYF. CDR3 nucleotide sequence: TGTGCCAGCAGCCCCAGCGGGGGGGCCTACGGAAACATTCAGTACTTC. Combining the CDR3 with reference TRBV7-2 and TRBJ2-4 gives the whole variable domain GAGVSQSPSNKVTEKGKDVELRCDPISGHTALYWYRQSLGQGLEFLIYFQGNSAPDKSGLPSDRFSAERTGGSVSTLTIQRTQQEDSAVYLCASSPSGGAYGNIQYFGAGTRLSVL.

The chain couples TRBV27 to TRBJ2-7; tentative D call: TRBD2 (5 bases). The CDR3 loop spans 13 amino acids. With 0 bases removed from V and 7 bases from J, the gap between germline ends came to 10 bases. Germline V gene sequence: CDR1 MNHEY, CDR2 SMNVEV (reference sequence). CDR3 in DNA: TGTGCCAGCAGTTTATCTTCGGGAAGGGAGCAGTACTTC. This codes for CASSLSSGREQYF.

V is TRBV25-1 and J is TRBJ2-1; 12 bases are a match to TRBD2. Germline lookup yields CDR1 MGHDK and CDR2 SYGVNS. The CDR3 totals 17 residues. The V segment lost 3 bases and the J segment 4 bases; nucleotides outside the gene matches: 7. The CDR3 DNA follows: TGTGCCAGCAGTGATCCTTCACTAGCGGGGGGATACAATGAGCAGTTCTTC. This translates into CASSDPSLAGGYNEQFF.

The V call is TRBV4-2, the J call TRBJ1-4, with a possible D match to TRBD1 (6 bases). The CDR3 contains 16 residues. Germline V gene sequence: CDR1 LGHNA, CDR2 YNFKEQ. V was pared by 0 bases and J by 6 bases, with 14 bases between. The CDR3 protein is CASSQDGRGGYEKLFF. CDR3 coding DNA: TGTGCCAGCAGCCAAGATGGCAGAGGGGGATATGAAAAACTGTTTTTT.

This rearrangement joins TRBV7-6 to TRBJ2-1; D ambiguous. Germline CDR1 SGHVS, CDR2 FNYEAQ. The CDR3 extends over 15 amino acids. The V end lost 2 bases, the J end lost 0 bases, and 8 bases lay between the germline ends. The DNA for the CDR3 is TGTGCCAGCAGCTTATTATCGGGCTCCTACAATGAGCAGTTCTTC. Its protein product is CASSLLSGSYNEQFF.

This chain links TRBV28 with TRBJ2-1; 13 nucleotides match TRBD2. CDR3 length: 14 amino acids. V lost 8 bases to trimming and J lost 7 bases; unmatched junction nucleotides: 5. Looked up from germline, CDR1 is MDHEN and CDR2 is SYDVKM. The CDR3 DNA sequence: TGTGCCAGCCTTGGGACTAGCGGGGCTAATGAGCAGTTCTTC. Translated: CASLGTSGANEQFF.

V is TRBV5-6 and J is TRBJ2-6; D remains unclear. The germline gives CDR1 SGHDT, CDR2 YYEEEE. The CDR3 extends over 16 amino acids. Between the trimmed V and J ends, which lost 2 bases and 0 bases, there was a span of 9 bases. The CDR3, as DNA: TGTGCCAGCAGCTTTTCCCTGAGCTCTGGGGCCAACGTCCTGACTTTC. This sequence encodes CASSFSLSSGANVLTF.

CDR3: CASSLLGQPSGNTIYF. In nucleotides, the CDR3 is TGTGCCAGCAGTTTATTGGGACAACCCTCTGGAAACACCATATATTTT. This chain uses TRBV28 with TRBJ1-3; tentative D call: TRBD1 (6 bases). Trimming removed 1 base at V and 0 bases at J, with 10 bases between. Per the germline V gene, CDR1 is MDHEN and CDR2 is SYDVKM. The CDR3 spans 16 residues.

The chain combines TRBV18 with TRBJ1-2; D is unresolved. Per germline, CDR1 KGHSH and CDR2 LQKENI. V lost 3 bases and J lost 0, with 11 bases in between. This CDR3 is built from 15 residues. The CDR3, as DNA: TGTGCCAGCTCACCTGCCGGGGAAACTAACTATGGCTACACCTTC. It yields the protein CASSPAGETNYGYTF.